These 9 T cell receptor beta chains originate from one sample sequenced in a study of shared clonotypes between healthy human individuals. The protocol was immunoSEQ multiplex PCR, while the TCRdb copy is restricted to in-frame clones and leaves out a portion. The repertoire holds hundreds of thousands of clones, with about three quarters as singletons. The sample comprised PBMCs. These receptors were taken from a woman aged 40 to 50 in good health. Some clones in this sample may be carry-over from other donors' samples.

The sample holds one count of this clone. Here the CDR3 DNA reads TGTGCCAGCAGTTCCCTCCTTACTGGGGAGACCCAGTACTTC. Its translation: CASSSLLTGETQYF. V is TRBV27 and J is TRBJ2-5; D remains unclear. The CDR3 is 14 residues long. Germline CDR1 reads MNHEY; CDR2 reads SMNVEV (reference sequence). Trimming stripped 4 bases from V and 5 bases from J, with 14 bases between.

The chain has TRBV5-5 and TRBJ2-3, with 8 bases that match TRBD1. This CDR3 contains 15 residues. In germline, CDR1 is SGHKS, CDR2 YYEKEE (reference sequence). J was trimmed by 0 bases and V by 4 bases; bases with no gene match: 4. CDR3: CASSPHRGSTDTQYF. The CDR3 DNA reads TGTGCCAGCAGCCCTCACAGGGGGAGCACAGATACGCAGTATTTT.

As to this clone: The sample contains more than one DNA sequence encoding this CDR3. As DNA, the CDR3 is TGCGCCAGCAGCTTGACTAGCGGGACCTACGAGCAGTACTTC. Its protein product is CASSLTSGTYEQYF. The chain couples TRBV5-1 to TRBJ2-7, with TRBD2 identical over 10 bases. The germline V gene has CDR1 SGHRS and CDR2 YFSETQ. The CDR3 sequence is 14 residues long. J lost 2 bases, V lost 1 base, and 0 bases had no gene match.

CDR3: CASNHLGNYEQYF. CDR3 nucleotides: TGTGCCAGCAACCACCTCGGGAACTACGAGCAGTACTTC. The genes are TRBV28 and TRBJ2-7; tentatively, D is TRBD2 (5 bases). CDR1 is MDHEN and CDR2 is SYDVKM in the germline V gene. The V gene lost 7 bases and the J gene lost 3 bases, with 13 bases spanning the gap. This CDR3 contains 13 residues.

This chain uses TRBV19 with TRBJ2-1, with D tentatively TRBD2 (5 bases). The V end was cut by 1 base, the J end by 7 bases, with 14 bases between. Germline lookup yields CDR1 LNHDA and CDR2 SQIVND (reference sequence). The CDR3 covers 15 residues. The CDR3 loop reads CASSIGGLIWNEQFF. The CDR3 nucleotides are TGTGCCAGTAGTATAGGAGGACTGATCTGGAATGAGCAGTTCTTC.

This sequence joins TRBV7-2 and TRBJ1-4; TRBD1 is a possible D gene (5 bases). CDR3 length equals 14 residues. The germline gives CDR1 SGHTA, CDR2 FQGNSA. V lost 4 bases and J 4 bases, leaving 10 bases between the germline ends. This chain's CDR3 is CASSSGLHNEKLFF. The CDR3 DNA follows: TGTGCCAGCAGCTCGGGACTCCATAATGAAAAACTGTTTTTT.

The chain is built from TRBV19 and TRBJ2-1; TRBD2 might be the D (6 bases). CDR1 LNHDA and CDR2 SQIVND come from the germline V gene (reference sequence). There are 15 residues in the CDR3. The V end lost 0 bases, the J end lost 7 bases, and 13 bases lay between the germline ends. In DNA form, the CDR3 reads TGTGCCAGTAGTATAGATTTAAGCGGGTTGAATGAGCAGTTCTTC. This sequence encodes CASSIDLSGLNEQFF.

The gene calls are TRBV7-3 and TRBJ1-1; D is unresolved. Germline loops: CDR1 SGHTA, CDR2 FQGTGA. This CDR3 region has 15 residues. Deletions cut 1 base from V and 1 base from J, with 10 bases between. Here the CDR3 reads CASSLMGGRNTEAFF. The CDR3 DNA reads as TGTGCCAGCAGCTTAATGGGCGGGAGGAACACTGAAGCTTTCTTT.

This chain joins TRBV7-2 and TRBJ2-7, with a possible D match to TRBD1 (5 bases). Germline CDR1 reads SGHTA; CDR2 reads FQGNSA. This CDR3 contains 14 residues. V was pared by 5 bases and J by 3 bases, with 14 bases between. The CDR3 reads CASSRSGADYEQYF. DNA for the CDR3: TGTGCCAGCAGCCGAAGTGGGGCCGACTACGAGCAGTACTTC.